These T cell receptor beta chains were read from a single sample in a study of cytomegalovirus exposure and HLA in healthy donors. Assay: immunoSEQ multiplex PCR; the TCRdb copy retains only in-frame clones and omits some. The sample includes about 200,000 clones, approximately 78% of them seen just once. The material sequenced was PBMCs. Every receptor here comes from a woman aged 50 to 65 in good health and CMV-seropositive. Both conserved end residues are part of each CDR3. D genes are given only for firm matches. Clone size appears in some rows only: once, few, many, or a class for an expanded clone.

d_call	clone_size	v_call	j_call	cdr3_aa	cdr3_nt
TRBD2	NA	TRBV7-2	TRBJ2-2	CASSSGGAGTGELFF	TGTGCCAGCAGCTCCGGGGGGGCGGGCACCGGGGAGCTGTTTTTT
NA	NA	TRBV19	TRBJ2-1	CASSAPHSNEQFF	TGTGCCAGTAGTGCCCCCCACTCCAATGAGCAGTTCTTC
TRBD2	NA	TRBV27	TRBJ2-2	CASSRAGGVTGELFF	TGTGCCAGCAGCCGCGCGGGGGGGGTCACCGGGGAGCTGTTTTTT
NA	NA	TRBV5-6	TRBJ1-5	CASSLGPNQPQHF	TGTGCCAGCAGCTTGGGGCCCAATCAGCCCCAGCATTTT
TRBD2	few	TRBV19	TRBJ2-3	CASSIDSSGGADTQYF	TGTGCCAGTAGTATAGATAGTAGCGGGGGGGCAGATACGCAGTATTTT
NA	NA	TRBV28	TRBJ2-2	CASRRGTGELFF	TGTGCCAGCAGGCGAGGGACCGGGGAGCTGTTTTTT
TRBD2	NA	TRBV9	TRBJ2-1	CASSHLASGTAAGESYNEQFF	TGTGCCAGCAGCCACCTTGCTAGCGGGACGGCCGCCGGGGAGTCCTACAATGAGCAGTTCTTC
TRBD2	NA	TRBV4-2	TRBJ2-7	CASSLGGLAGSYEQYF	TGTGCCAGCAGCCTTGGGGGACTAGCGGGATCCTACGAGCAGTACTTC
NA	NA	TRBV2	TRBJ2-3	CASSAVGAGAGTDTQYF	TGTGCCAGCAGCGCCGTAGGGGCGGGGGCGGGCACAGATACGCAGTATTTT
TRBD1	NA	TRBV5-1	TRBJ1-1	CASSLWDRANTEAFF	TGCGCCAGCAGCTTGTGGGACAGAGCGAACACTGAAGCTTTCTTT
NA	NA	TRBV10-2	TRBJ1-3	CASRDGNSGNTIYF	TGCGCCAGCAGGGACGGGAACTCTGGAAACACCATATATTTT
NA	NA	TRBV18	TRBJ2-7	CASSPRYNRGVYEQYF	TGTGCCAGCTCACCACGGTACAACCGGGGAGTCTACGAGCAGTACTTC
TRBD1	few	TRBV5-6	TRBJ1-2	CASSRTGSIGYTF	TGTGCCAGCAGCCGGACAGGGTCTATCGGCTACACCTTC
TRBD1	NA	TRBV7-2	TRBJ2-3	CASSFLRGTVSTDTQYF	TGTGCCAGCAGCTTTCTACGTGGGACAGTTAGCACAGATACGCAGTATTTT
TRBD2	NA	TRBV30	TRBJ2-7	CAWSGGTSGSIYEQYF	TGTGCCTGGAGTGGGGGGACTAGCGGGAGCATCTACGAGCAGTACTTC
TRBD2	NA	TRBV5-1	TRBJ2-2	CASSLAGGTGELFF	TGCGCCAGCAGCCTCGCGGGGGGAACCGGGGAGCTGTTTTTT
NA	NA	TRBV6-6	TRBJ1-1	CASLETNTEAFF	TGTGCCAGTCTGGAGACGAACACTGAAGCTTTCTTT
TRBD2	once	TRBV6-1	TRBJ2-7	CASSVAGGSYEQYF	TGTGCCAGCAGTGTAGCGGGAGGCTCCTACGAGCAGTACTTC
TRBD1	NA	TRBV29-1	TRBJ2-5	CSAAGGSTQETQYF	TGCAGCGCCGCAGGGGGATCCACCCAAGAGACCCAGTACTTC
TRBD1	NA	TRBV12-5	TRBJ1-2	CASGLGTYRGGYGYTF	TGTGCTAGTGGTTTGGGCACTTACAGGGGAGGCTATGGCTACACCTTC
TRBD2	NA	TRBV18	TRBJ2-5	CASSPGLALQETQYF	TGTGCCAGCTCACCGGGACTAGCCTTGCAAGAGACCCAGTACTTC
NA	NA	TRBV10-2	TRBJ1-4	CASSSRRGSTNEKLFF	TGCGCCAGCAGTTCAAGACGAGGGTCAACTAATGAAAAACTGTTTTTT
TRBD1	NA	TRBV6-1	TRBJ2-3	CASRGGDRGPDTQYF	TGTGCCAGCAGGGGGGGGGACAGGGGACCGGATACGCAGTATTTT
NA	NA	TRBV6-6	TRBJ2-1	CASSYRVRARADEQFF	TGTGCCAGCAGTTATCGTGTGCGAGCTCGAGCGGATGAGCAGTTCTTC
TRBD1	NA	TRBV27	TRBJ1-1	CASSLAGTARAFF	TGTGCCAGCAGTTTAGCCGGGACAGCTCGAGCTTTCTTT
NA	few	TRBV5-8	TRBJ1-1	CASSGGWGMNTEAFF	TGTGCCAGCAGCGGGGGGTGGGGAATGAACACTGAAGCTTTCTTT
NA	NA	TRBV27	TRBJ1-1	CASSFMPRTEAFF	TGTGCCAGCAGTTTTATGCCGCGCACTGAAGCTTTCTTT
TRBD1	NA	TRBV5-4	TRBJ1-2	CASSQVGQNYGYTF	TGTGCCAGCAGCCAGGTGGGACAGAACTATGGCTACACCTTC
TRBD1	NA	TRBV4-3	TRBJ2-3	CASSQAPSPGGPTDTQYF	TGCGCCAGCAGCCAAGCTCCTTCCCCAGGGGGCCCTACAGATACGCAGTATTTT
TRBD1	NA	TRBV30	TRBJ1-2	CAWSPTPGQGNGYTF	TGTGCCTGGAGTCCCACCCCGGGACAGGGGAATGGCTACACCTTC
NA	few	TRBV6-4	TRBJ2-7	CASSDSQGVSSYEQYF	TGTGCCAGCAGTGACTCACAGGGAGTTTCCTCCTACGAGCAGTACTTC
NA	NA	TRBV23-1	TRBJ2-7	CASSQAVSSYEQYF	TGCGCCAGCAGTCAAGCCGTTAGCTCCTACGAGCAGTACTTC
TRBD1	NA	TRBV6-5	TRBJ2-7	CASSDWTGGRTEQYF	TGTGCCAGCAGTGACTGGACAGGGGGACGTACGGAGCAGTACTTC
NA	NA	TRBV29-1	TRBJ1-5	CSVGTVKQPQHF	TGCAGCGTTGGGACAGTTAAACAGCCCCAGCATTTT
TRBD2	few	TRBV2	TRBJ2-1	CASSGGLAGEGEQFF	TGTGCCAGCAGTGGGGGACTAGCGGGAGAGGGTGAGCAGTTCTTC
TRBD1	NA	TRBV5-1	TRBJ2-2	CASSFPGGASGELFF	TGCGCCAGCAGCTTTCCAGGGGGCGCAAGTGGGGAGCTGTTTTTT
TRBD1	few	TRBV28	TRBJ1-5	CASSWDRNQPQHF	TGTGCCAGCAGTTGGGACAGAAATCAGCCCCAGCATTTT
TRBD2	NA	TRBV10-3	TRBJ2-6	CAIRGLAEVSGANVLTF	TGTGCCATCAGAGGACTAGCGGAGGTCTCTGGGGCCAACGTCCTGACTTTC
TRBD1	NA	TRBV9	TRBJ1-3	CASSVEGGSSGNTIYF	TGTGCCAGCAGCGTAGAAGGGGGCAGCTCTGGAAACACCATATATTTT
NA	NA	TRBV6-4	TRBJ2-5	CASSDDRWKETQYF	TGTGCCAGCAGTGATGACAGGTGGAAAGAGACCCAGTACTTC
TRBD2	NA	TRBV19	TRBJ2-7	CASSKRGDGLAYEQYF	TGTGCCAGTAGTAAACGGGGGGACGGACTCGCTTACGAGCAGTACTTC
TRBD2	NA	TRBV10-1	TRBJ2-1	CASSELGLAKYNEQFF	TGCGCCAGCAGTGAGCTTGGACTAGCGAAATACAATGAGCAGTTCTTC
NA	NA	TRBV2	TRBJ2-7	CASSVVLTYEQYF	TGTGCCAGCAGTGTGGTTTTGACATACGAGCAGTACTTC
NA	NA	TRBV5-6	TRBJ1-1	CASSLQGMNTEAFF	TGTGCCAGCAGCTTACAGGGAATGAACACTGAAGCTTTCTTT
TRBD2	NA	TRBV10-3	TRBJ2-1	CAISEQLAGGPNEQFF	TGTGCCATCAGTGAGCAGCTAGCGGGAGGGCCAAATGAGCAGTTCTTC
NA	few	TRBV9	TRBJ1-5	CASSVAGHSNQPQHF	TGTGCCAGCAGCGTAGCTGGGCACAGCAATCAGCCCCAGCATTTT